Listed below are T cell receptor beta chains from one sample, sequenced in a study of shared clonotypes between healthy human individuals. The data were produced by immunoSEQ multiplex PCR, yet TCRdb's version contains in-frame clones alone and is incomplete. The table has millions of clones, about 92% seen once. The sequenced sample was naive CD8+ T cells from PBMCs. The receptors come from a man aged 18 to 35 in good health. Some clones in this sample may be carry-over from other donors' samples. Each CDR3 is given with its conserved first and last residue. D genes are given only for firm matches. Clone size appears in some rows only: once, few, many, or a class for an expanded clone.

j_gene | d_gene | abundance | v_gene | CDR3aa | CDR3nt
TRBJ2-1 | . | . | TRBV7-8 | CASSLTVGDRRDNEQFF | TGTGCCAGCAGCTTAACGGTCGGCGATAGAAGGGACAATGAGCAGTTCTTC
TRBJ1-4 | . | . | TRBV7-9 | CASRSPGGTATNEKLFF | TGTGCCAGCAGGTCCCCGGGGGGGACTGCAACTAATGAAAAACTGTTTTTT
TRBJ2-7 | . | . | TRBV29-1 | CSVLGQRNEQYF | TGCAGCGTCTTAGGACAGAGGAACGAGCAGTACTTC
TRBJ2-1 | TRBD2 | . | TRBV7-3 | CASSPTGTSGSSGQFF | TGTGCCAGCAGCCCCACCGGGACTAGCGGGAGTAGCGGGCAGTTCTTC
TRBJ1-1 | . | . | TRBV7-9 | CASSQRTGTNTEAFF | TGTGCCAGCAGCCAACGCACAGGGACTAACACTGAAGCTTTCTTT
TRBJ2-1 | . | . | TRBV29-1 | CSVGSGEQFF | TGCAGCGTTGGTTCCGGTGAGCAGTTCTTC
TRBJ2-7 | . | . | TRBV2 | CASSRDVIAHEQYF | TGTGCCAGCAGTCGGGACGTTATCGCCCACGAGCAGTACTTC
TRBJ2-7 | TRBD1 | . | TRBV4-1 | CASSRPGQAEQYF | TGCGCCAGCAGCCGGCCGGGACAGGCCGAGCAGTACTTC
TRBJ2-7 | . | . | TRBV7-9 | CASSFPRGISSYEQYF | TGTGCCAGCAGCTTCCCAAGGGGGATCAGCTCCTACGAGCAGTACTTC
TRBJ2-3 | TRBD1 | . | TRBV30 | CAWAGTGADTQYF | TGTGCCTGGGCCGGGACAGGGGCAGATACGCAGTATTTT
TRBJ2-1 | TRBD2 | . | TRBV7-8 | CASSTLAGPYNEQFF | TGTGCCAGCAGCACCCTAGCGGGGCCCTACAATGAGCAGTTCTTC
TRBJ2-1 | TRBD2 | . | TRBV7-6 | CASSPGLAGGMGEQFF | TGTGCCAGCAGCCCGGGACTAGCGGGGGGAATGGGTGAGCAGTTCTTC
TRBJ2-1 | . | . | TRBV18 | CASSPDSYNEQFF | TGTGCCAGCTCACCGGACAGCTACAATGAGCAGTTCTTC
TRBJ2-7 | TRBD1 | . | TRBV15 | CATSRADRESSYEQYF | TGTGCCACCAGCAGAGCGGACAGGGAGAGCTCCTACGAGCAGTACTTC
TRBJ1-2 | TRBD1 | . | TRBV5-4 | CASRPYGQGYGYTF | TGTGCCAGCAGACCATACGGACAGGGCTATGGCTACACCTTC
TRBJ1-2 | . | . | TRBV27 | CASSSYGPRGTNYGYTF | TGTGCCAGCAGTTCATATGGGCCCCGAGGGACTAACTATGGCTACACCTTC
TRBJ2-1 | . | . | TRBV7-9 | CASSSRRTPYNEQFF | TGTGCCAGCAGCTCACGGAGGACCCCCTACAATGAGCAGTTCTTC
TRBJ1-1 | . | . | TRBV4-3 | CASSPRRWGNTEAFF | TGCGCCAGCAGCCCGCGGAGATGGGGGAACACTGAAGCTTTCTTT
TRBJ1-5 | TRBD1 | . | TRBV5-1 | CASSPGQGLQPQHF | TGCGCCAGTTCCCCGGGACAGGGGTTGCAGCCCCAGCATTTT
TRBJ1-1 | . | . | TRBV6-6 | CASSYSRIHSDTEAFF | TGTGCCAGCAGTTACTCGCGGATTCATTCGGACACTGAAGCTTTCTTT
TRBJ2-1 | TRBD2 | . | TRBV5-1 | CASNPWGLAGISSYNEQFF | TGCGCCAGCAATCCGTGGGGACTAGCGGGAATTAGCTCCTACAATGAGCAGTTCTTC
TRBJ2-1 | . | once | TRBV5-8 | CASSFGTRSYNEQFF | TGTGCCAGCAGCTTCGGGACTCGCTCCTACAATGAGCAGTTCTTC
TRBJ2-3 | TRBD1 | . | TRBV5-1 | CASSLGGQGLSTDTQYF | TGCGCCAGCAGCTTGGGGGGACAGGGCCTTTCCACAGATACGCAGTATTTT
TRBJ2-4 | TRBD1 | . | TRBV14 | CASSQRTGIGNIQYF | TGTGCCAGCAGCCAAAGGACAGGGATCGGAAACATTCAGTACTTC